A single sample gave rise to the 25 T cell receptor beta chains below, sequenced in a study of T cells after yellow fever vaccination. TCRdb used MiXCR to reprocess the 5' RACE reads, holding one entry per CDR3 protein. Altogether approximately 260,000 distinct CDR3 sequences are present, 10% to 15% being singletons, with the ten largest covering roughly 0.5%. Source: CD4+ T cells sorted from PBMCs, taken 45 days after the yellow fever booster vaccination. The source is a man aged 25-45 years who received the YFV17D yellow fever vaccine.

The rearrangement links TRBV7-9 to TRBJ2-7; the D gene could be TRBD1 or TRBD2 (5 bases each). Germline lookup yields CDR1 SEHNR and CDR2 FQNEAQ (reference sequence). CDR3 length equals 17 residues. The V end was cut by 0 bases, the J end by 0 bases, with 15 bases between. The CDR3 here is CASSLAGVGVDSYEQYF. The CDR3 DNA follows: TGTGCCAGCAGCTTAGCGGGGGTCGGGGTAGACTCCTACGAGCAGTACTTC. Based on the CDR3 plus reference TRBV7-9 and TRBJ2-7, the full variable domain is DTGVSQNPRHKITKRGQNVTFRCDPISEHNRLYWYRQTLGQGPEFLTYFQNEAQLEKSRLLSDRFSAERPKGSFSTLEIQRTEQGDSAMYLCASSLAGVGVDSYEQYFGPGTRLTVT.

The CDR3 region has the DNA TGCGCCAGCAGCTTGGGGACTAGCGGACTCGGGGAGCAGTACTTC. Translating it yields CASSLGTSGLGEQYF. The chain uses TRBV5-1 and TRBJ2-7, with 10 bases lining up with TRBD2. Trimming at V came to 0 bases and at J to 7 bases, leaving 7 bases not matched to a gene. Germline V CDR1 and CDR2: SGHRS, YFSETQ. The CDR3 is 15 residues long. The full variable domain, its missing parts supplied by reference TRBV5-1 and TRBJ2-7, is KAGVTQTPRYLIKTRGQQVTLSCSPISGHRSVSWYQQTPGQGLQFLFEYFSETQRNKGNFPGRFSGRQFSNSRSEMNVSTLELGDSALYLCASSLGTSGLGEQYFGPGTRLTVT.

This chain uses TRBV19 with TRBJ2-2; D is unresolved. This CDR3 is built from 14 residues. V gave up 7 bases and J gave up 6 bases, with 15 bases separating them. From germline, CDR1 is LNHDA and CDR2 SQIVND (reference sequence). The CDR3 DNA sequence: TGTGCCAGTACCCCCATGAGTTATGCCGGGGAGCTGTTTTTT. As protein: CASTPMSYAGELFF.

This rearrangement joins TRBV21-1 to TRBJ2-1; the DNA was not used to check the table's D call, TRBD1. TRBV21-1 is described as a pseudogene. The CDR3 spans 16 residues. CDR3 bases: TGTGCCAGCAGCTGCCAACCCGGGACAGGGTTCCATGAGCAGTTCTTC. This gives the protein CASSCQPGTGFHEQFF.

This chain joins TRBV7-8 and TRBJ2-7, with a weak D call TRBD1 (6 bases). CDR3 size: 11 residues. CDR1 SGHVS and CDR2 FQNEAQ come from the germline V gene. The CDR3: CVVLQGGEQYF. CDR3 DNA: TGTGTGGTGTTACAGGGTGGGGAGCAGTACTTC. The full variable domain, its missing parts supplied by reference TRBV7-8 and TRBJ2-7, is GAGVSQSPRYKVAKRGQDVALRCDPISGHVSLFWYQQALGQGPEFLTYFQNEAQLDKSGLPSDRFFAERPEGSVSTLKIQRTQQEDSAVYLCVVLQGGEQYFGPGTRLTVT.

A few counts support this clonotype. The gene calls are TRBV18 and TRBJ2-1, with 12 bases matching TRBD2. Germline V lookup: CDR1 KGHSH, CDR2 LQKENI. The CDR3 is 16 residues long. J lost 7 bases, V lost 6 bases, and 10 bases had no gene match. CDR3 in DNA: TGTGCCAGCTCGCCCCGACTAGCGGGAGTCGATAATGAGCAGTTCTTC. Translation gives CASSPRLAGVDNEQFF.

This clonotype has just a few counts. V is TRBV5-6 and J is TRBJ2-5, with 9 bases that match TRBD1. Germline V gene data show CDR1 as SGHDT and CDR2 as YYEEEE. CDR3 size: 15 residues. V shed 4 bases, J shed 4 bases, and the junction held 8 bases outside the gene matches. The CDR3 sequence is CASSRYRDRVETQYF. The CDR3 DNA reads TGTGCCAGCAGCCGGTACCGGGACAGGGTAGAGACCCAGTACTTC. Together with reference TRBV5-6 and TRBJ2-5, the CDR3 gives the full variable domain: DAGVTQSPTHLIKTRGQQVTLRCSPKSGHDTVSWYQQALGQGPQFIFQYYEEEERQRGNFPDRFSGHQFPNYSSELNVNALLLGDSALYLCASSRYRDRVETQYFGPGTRLLVL.

The J gene is TRBJ2-7, the V gene TRBV18; D is perhaps TRBD1 (6 bases). Per the germline V gene, CDR1 is KGHSH and CDR2 is LQKENI. The CDR3 runs 14 residues. Trimming took 4 bases from V and 1 from J, leaving 11 bases between them. The CDR3 spells CASSLQQGSYEQYF. CDR3 bases: TGTGCCAGCTCACTCCAACAGGGATCCTACGAGCAGTACTTC.

In regard to this clonotype: A read error may produce the germline difference seen at one junction end. This chain connects TRBV7-8 to TRBJ2-7; 9 bases fit TRBD2. CDR3 size: 16 residues. Germline V CDR1 and CDR2: SGHVS, FQNEAQ. CDR3 sequence reads: CASSFMAAGGRYGQYF. CDR3 bases: TGTGCCAGCAGCTTCATGGCAGCGGGAGGACGCTACGGGCAGTACTTC. Full variable domain (missing parts from reference TRBV7-8 and TRBJ2-7): GAGVSQSPRYKVAKRGQDVALRCDPISGHVSLFWYQQALGQGPEFLTYFQNEAQLDKSGLPSDRFFAERPEGSVSTLKIQRTQQEDSAVYLCASSFMAAGGRYGQYFGPGTRLTVT.

This clonotype was seen only a few times. The V call is TRBV3-1, the J call TRBJ2-5; the match to TRBD2 covers 7 bases. CDR3 length: 15 amino acids. Germline loops: CDR1 LGHDT, CDR2 YNNKEL (reference sequence). V dropped 1 base and J dropped 5; count of bases not matched to a gene: 7. CDR3 region: CASSQGLMGGETQYF. The CDR3, as DNA: TGTGCCAGCAGCCAAGGTCTAATGGGGGGGGAGACCCAGTACTTC.

The chain carries TRBV5-1 and TRBJ2-7, with 14 positions matching TRBD2. This CDR3 spans 18 amino acids. Trimming at V came to 0 bases and at J to 2 bases, leaving 7 bases not matched to a gene. The germline V gene encodes CDR1 SGHRS and CDR2 YFSETQ. The CDR3 bases are TGCGCCAGCAGCTTGGGACTAGCGGGAGGGCCTATAACCTACGAGCAGTACTTC. The encoded protein is CASSLGLAGGPITYEQYF.

The chain's CDR3 is CASSLEGAGASYNEQFF. The CDR3 nucleotides read TGCGCCAGCAGCTTGGAGGGGGCGGGAGCTTCCTACAATGAGCAGTTCTTC. This rearrangement joins TRBV5-1 to TRBJ2-1, with D perhaps assigned TRBD1 or TRBD2 (7 bases each). The CDR3 is made up of 17 amino acids. V was trimmed by 0 bases and J by 1 base, leaving 14 bases between them. Germline V gene lookup returns CDR1 SGHRS and CDR2 YFSETQ.

This clonotype has only a few counts. J is TRBJ2-4 and V is TRBV12-3 or TRBV12-4, with 7 bases lining up with TRBD2. The V segment lost 3 bases and the J segment 10 bases; nucleotides outside the gene matches: 6. This CDR3 spans 13 amino acids. CDR3 sequence reads: CASSFGREGIQYF. Here the CDR3 DNA reads TGTGCCAGCAGTTTTGGCAGGGAGGGGATTCAGTACTTC.

This clonotype was observed a handful of times. The V call is TRBV11-2, the J call TRBJ2-7, with TRBD2 matching over 10 bases. J was trimmed by 0 bases and V by 5 bases; bases with no gene match: 13. The CDR3 has 18 residues. CDR1 is SGHAT, CDR2 FQNNGV, per germline. CDR3 sequence: CASSNDRRGLANSYEQYF. CDR3 nucleotides: TGTGCCAGCAGCAATGACAGGAGGGGACTAGCGAACTCCTACGAGCAGTACTTC.

CDR3 residues: CASSPRAGAGNTIYF. CDR3 sequence (DNA): TGTGCCAGCAGCCCTCGGGCCGGAGCTGGAAACACCATATATTTT. The rearrangement joins TRBV7-2 to TRBJ1-3, with unresolved D. The germline gives CDR1 SGHTA, CDR2 FQGNSA. The CDR3 has 15 residues. V lost 5 bases and J lost 2, with 13 bases in between.

This clonotype was counted ten times or more. The chain recombines TRBV7-2 with TRBJ2-5; D gene unclear. The germline V gene encodes CDR1 SGHTA and CDR2 FQGNSA. The CDR3 sequence is 13 residues long. Trimming took 4 bases from V and 7 from J, leaving 13 bases between them. CDR3 DNA: TGTGCCAGCAGCTCAGGACCATCCGGGACCCAGTACTTC. This gives the protein CASSSGPSGTQYF.

This clonotype appeared many times. The chain joins TRBV12-3 or TRBV12-4 to TRBJ1-2, with 8 bases that match TRBD1. This CDR3 comprises 13 residues. The V segment lost 2 bases and the J segment 4 bases; nucleotides outside the gene matches: 0. DNA of the CDR3: TGTGCCAGCAGTTTACAGGGGGCCTATGGCTACACCTTC. It translates to CASSLQGAYGYTF.

The chain joins TRBV6-5 to TRBJ2-5; D is undetermined. Trimming stripped 9 bases from V and 5 bases from J, with 7 bases between. The CDR3 is 10 amino acids. CDR1 MNHEY and CDR2 SVGAGI come from the germline V gene. CDR3 protein: CASPRETQYF. The CDR3 DNA follows: TGTGCCAGTCCGAGGGAGACCCAGTACTTC.

This clonotype has a handful of counts. This chain links TRBV4-2 with TRBJ2-1; perhaps TRBD1 as D (6 bases). The V gene lost 4 bases and the J gene lost 8 bases, with 12 bases spanning the gap. The CDR3 has 13 amino acids. Germline CDR1 LGHNA, CDR2 YNFKEQ. CDR3 amino acids: CASSPGVRDEQFF. The CDR3 nucleotides are TGTGCCAGCAGCCCAGGGGTTCGGGATGAGCAGTTCTTC.

This clonotype appeared a few times. The V call is TRBV9, the J call TRBJ2-7, with 11 bases matching TRBD2. This CDR3 spans 17 amino acids. V trimming: 0 bases; J trimming: 2 bases; junction bases outside the gene matches: 7. Germline V CDR1 and CDR2: SGDLS, YYNGEE. The CDR3 here is CASSVVRLAGSAYEQYF. DNA of the CDR3: TGTGCCAGCAGCGTAGTAAGACTAGCGGGATCCGCCTACGAGCAGTACTTC.

In its sample, this clonotype was seen many times. The rearrangement joins TRBV12-3 or TRBV12-4 to TRBJ2-7; 8 bases match TRBD1. V was clipped by 5 bases and J by 6 bases; unmatched bases: 12. This CDR3 contains 15 residues. The CDR3 DNA follows: TGTGCCAGCAGTCCCGGGGACAGGATTTCTGGCGAGCAGTACTTC. It codes for CASSPGDRISGEQYF.

This clonotype occurred a few times. The germline gene is not matched at one end of the junction; a read error may be the cause. The chain has TRBV12-3 or TRBV12-4 and TRBJ2-7; D gene ambiguous. CDR3 length: 14 amino acids. The chain's CDR3 is CASSLAWTSDEQYF. The CDR3 DNA follows: TGTGCCAGCAGTTTAGCGTGGACCTCCGACGAGCAGTACTTC.

This sequence joins TRBV6-1 and TRBJ1-4, with no clear D. CDR1 is MNHNS and CDR2 is SASEGT in the germline V gene. The CDR3 is 16 residues long. V lost 7 bases and J lost 5, with 20 bases in between. This CDR3 is CASTPSGAASNEKLFF. In nucleotides, the CDR3 is TGTGCCAGCACCCCCTCGGGAGCGGCTTCGAATGAAAAACTGTTTTTT.

V gene TRBV7-9 combines with J gene TRBJ2-7; tentative D call: TRBD2 (6 bases). The CDR3 extends over 14 amino acids. Germline V CDR1 and CDR2: SEHNR, FQNEAQ (reference sequence). V lost 3 bases and J lost 1, with 10 bases in between. CDR3 nucleotide sequence: TGTGCCAGCAGCTTCGAACGGGGGTCCTACGAGCAGTACTTC. It is translated as CASSFERGSYEQYF.

This clonotype was seen only a few times. V gene TRBV6-2 or TRBV6-3 combines with J gene TRBJ2-1; the D call may be TRBD1 or TRBD2 (5 bases each). The CDR3 has 17 amino acids. The V end was cut by 4 bases, the J end by 0 bases, with 16 bases between. CDR1 is MNHEY, CDR2 SVGEGT, per germline. The CDR3 nucleotides are TGTGCCAGCAGTTTGACCGGGGACCGCGTCTCCTACAATGAGCAGTTCTTC. Amino acid sequence: CASSLTGDRVSYNEQFF.